The TCR beta chain described here comes from a study of shared clonotypes between healthy human individuals. Germline values: CDR1 SGHDT, CDR2 YYEEEE. The V end lost 0 bases, the J end lost 4 bases, and 4 bases lay between the germline ends. The length of the CDR3 is 12 residues. The method was immunoSEQ multiplex PCR; TCRdb's version includes in-frame clones alone and lacks a portion of them. Of approximately 500,000 clones listed, roughly 95% are singletons. The origin of this receptor is a woman aged 25 to 39 in good health. Sequencing input: naive CD4+ T cells sorted from blood. Sample subset: CD45RA+ positively selected. This chain connects TRBV5-6 to TRBJ1-2, with D unresolved. CDR3 sequence reads: CASSLGFYGYTF. The CDR3 region has the DNA TGTGCCAGCAGCTTGGGATTCTATGGCTACACCTTC.